These 24 T cell receptor beta chains originate from one sample sequenced in a study of blood T cell repertoires in COVID-19. This table comes from immunoSEQ multiplex PCR, and its TCRdb copy is limited to in-frame clones, with some not included. The sample consists of approximately 260,000 clones, 75% to 90% of them appearing once. Sequences were obtained from peripheral blood. The receptors were sampled from a woman aged 40 to 49 with acute or convalescent COVID-19.

The chain is built from TRBV6-5 and TRBJ2-2, with D hard to call. This CDR3 region has 14 residues. V lost 7 bases to trimming and J lost 0 bases, with 9 bases between them. CDR1 and CDR2 from the germline V gene are MNHEY and SVGAGI. The chain's CDR3 is CASTRVSNTGELFF. The CDR3 DNA reads TGTGCCAGCACTCGGGTCTCGAACACCGGGGAGCTGTTTTTT.

This clone was seen once. The rearrangement links TRBV5-8 to TRBJ1-5; D gene unclear. CDR3 length: 14 residues. The V and J ends lost 6 bases and 7 bases respectively, with 17 bases between them. CDR1 is SGHTS and CDR2 is YDEGEE in the germline V gene. The CDR3: CASTISGEPQPQHF. The CDR3 coding sequence is TGTGCCAGCACCATTTCGGGAGAACCCCAGCCCCAGCATTTT. Full variable domain (rest looked up from reference TRBV5-8 and TRBJ1-5): EAGVTQSPTHLIKTRGQQATLRCSPISGHTSVYWYQQALGLGLQFLLWYDEGEERNRGNFPPRFSGRQFPNYSSELNVNALELEDSALYLCASTISGEPQPQHFGDGTRLSIL.

The chain recombines TRBV11-2 with TRBJ2-7; possibly TRBD2 for D (6 bases). In germline, CDR1 is SGHAT, CDR2 FQNNGV. The CDR3 contains 14 residues. V lost 5 bases, J lost 4 bases, and 15 bases lay in between. The CDR3 DNA reads as TGTGCCAGCAGCGTCGCCCGGGGAGGATACGAGCAGTACGTC. Encoded protein: CASSVARGGYEQYV.

In this sample, this clone turned up once. This sequence joins TRBV7-3 and TRBJ2-1; TRBD1 agrees at 8 bases. Trimming at V came to 4 bases and at J to 14 bases, leaving 10 bases not matched to a gene. Germline V gives CDR1 SGHTA, CDR2 FQGTGA. The CDR3 length is 13 residues. Here the CDR3 reads CASSSGRTGYKFF. The CDR3 DNA reads as TGTGCCAGCAGCTCCGGGCGGACAGGGTATAAGTTCTTC.

J is TRBJ2-3 and V is TRBV5-5, with D perhaps TRBD2 (6 bases). V was pared by 4 bases and J by 1 base, with 13 bases between. The CDR3 extends over 15 amino acids. From germline, CDR1 is SGHKS and CDR2 YYEKEE (reference sequence). CDR3 DNA: TGTGCCAGCAGCCGGGACTTGGCCCGCACAGATACGCAGTATTTT. Its protein is CASSRDLARTDTQYF. The variable domain in full, with the rest retrieved from reference TRBV5-5 and TRBJ2-3, is DAGVTQSPTHLIKTRGQQVTLRCSPISGHKSVSWYQQVLGQGPQFIFQYYEKEERGRGNFPDRFSARQFPNYSSELNVNALLLGDSALYLCASSRDLARTDTQYFGPGTRLTVL.

The chain is built from TRBV14 and TRBJ2-7, with D possibly matching TRBD2 (7 bases). The CDR3 spans 15 residues. The germline V and J ends were trimmed by 0 bases and 6 bases, with 15 bases remaining between them. CDR1 is SGHDN and CDR2 is FVKESK in the germline V gene. CDR3 in DNA: TGTGCCAGCAGCCAAGATAGGGGGGGGCAGCGCGAGCAGTACGTC. Translated: CASSQDRGGQREQYV.

This sequence joins TRBV6-1 and TRBJ1-5; D uncertain. CDR1 and CDR2 from the germline V gene are MNHNS and SASEGT. The CDR3 totals 14 residues. The ends were cut back, 1 base at V and 2 bases at J, with 6 bases in the middle. CDR3 protein: CASSEGTGNQPQHF. The CDR3 coding sequence is TGTGCCAGCAGTGAAGGCACAGGCAATCAGCCCCAGCATTTT.

The chain links TRBV6-1 to TRBJ2-4; 8 bases agree with TRBD2. Unmatched junction bases numbered 3, after V lost 1 base and J lost 10 bases. The length of the CDR3 is 13 residues. The germline V gene has CDR1 MNHNS and CDR2 SASEGT. The CDR3: CASSEGGRWIQYF. The DNA of the CDR3 is TGTGCCAGCAGTGAAGGCGGGAGGTGGATTCAGTACTTC.

V gene TRBV3-1 (or the pseudogene TRBV3-2) combines with J gene TRBJ2-1; perhaps TRBD1 as D (5 bases). This CDR3 has 12 amino acids. CDR1 and CDR2 from the germline V gene are LGHDT and YNNKEL (reference sequence). V was trimmed by 5 bases and J by 6 bases, leaving 8 bases between them. CDR3 DNA: TGTGCCAGCAGCATCGACAGCAATGAGCAGTTCTTC. Translated, it gives CASSIDSNEQFF.

This chain links TRBV7-2 with TRBJ1-1, with no clear D. Germline loops: CDR1 SGHTA, CDR2 FQGNSA. V lost 0 bases, J lost 4 bases, and 6 bases lay in between. The CDR3 totals 13 residues. For the CDR3, the DNA is TGTGCCAGCAGCTTAGCGCTGAGCACTGAAGCTTTCTTT. Residues: CASSLALSTEAFF.

The genes are TRBV5-6 and TRBJ1-3; D not resolved. The length of the CDR3 is 14 residues. CDR1 and CDR2 from the germline V gene are SGHDT and YYEEEE. Trimming cost V 2 bases and J 0 bases, with 6 bases left between them. The CDR3 spells CASSFPSSGNTIYF. The CDR3 bases are TGTGCCAGCAGCTTCCCGAGCTCTGGAAACACCATATATTTT.

V gene TRBV30 combines with J gene TRBJ1-5, with 10 bases fitting TRBD1. The germline CDR1 and CDR2 sequences are GTSNPN and SVGIG (reference sequence). The CDR3 length is 15 residues. V lost 2 bases, J lost 3 bases, and 4 bases stayed unmatched. The CDR3 bases are TGTGCCTGGAGTACGGGACAGGGGTCCAATCAGCCCCAGCATTTT. This encodes CAWSTGQGSNQPQHF. The variable domain in full, completed from reference TRBV30 and TRBJ1-5, reads SQTIHQWPATLVQPVGSPLSLECTVEGTSNPNLYWYRQAAGRGLQLLFYSVGIGQISSEVPQNLSASRPQDRQFILSSKKLLLSDSGFYLCAWSTGQGSNQPQHFGDGTRLSIL.

The V call is TRBV7-8, the J call TRBJ1-1; no reliable D call. Germline values: CDR1 SGHVS, CDR2 FQNEAQ. Trimming shortened V by 1 base and J by 7 bases, and 10 bases separated the two germline ends. The CDR3 sequence is 13 residues long. The CDR3: CASSLVDTGEAFF. The CDR3 DNA is TGTGCCAGCAGCTTAGTTGATACCGGTGAAGCTTTCTTT.

The rearrangement joins TRBV5-1 to TRBJ2-6; tentatively, D is TRBD2 (5 bases). With 3 bases removed from V and 4 bases from J, the gap between germline ends came to 14 bases. There are 16 residues in the CDR3. Germline CDR1 and CDR2: SGHRS and YFSETQ. The chain's CDR3 is CASSSTSGSGANVLTF. The CDR3 bases are TGCGCCAGCAGCTCCACCTCGGGATCCGGGGCCAACGTCCTGACTTTC. The variable domain in full, with the rest retrieved from reference TRBV5-1 and TRBJ2-6, is KAGVTQTPRYLIKTRGQQVTLSCSPISGHRSVSWYQQTPGQGLQFLFEYFSETQRNKGNFPGRFSGRQFSNSRSEMNVSTLELGDSALYLCASSSTSGSGANVLTFGAGSRLTVL.

The rearrangement uses TRBV7-2 and TRBJ1-2, with D perhaps TRBD1 (5 bases). V lost 5 bases and J lost 2, with 9 bases in between. CDR1 is SGHTA and CDR2 is FQGNSA in the germline V gene. The CDR3 extends over 13 amino acids. The CDR3 loop is CASSPAGNYGYTF. CDR3 nucleotides: TGTGCCAGCAGCCCAGCAGGGAACTATGGCTACACCTTC.

The rearrangement uses TRBV7-2 and TRBJ1-1; TRBD1 is a possible D gene (5 bases). The germline V gene has CDR1 SGHTA and CDR2 FQGNSA. The CDR3 loop spans 14 amino acids. V dropped 5 bases and J dropped 1 base, with 11 bases sitting between them. The CDR3 DNA is TGTGCCAGCAGCGGCAGTACAGGGAACACTGAAGCTTTCTTT. It is translated as CASSGSTGNTEAFF.

The chain employs TRBV6-2 or TRBV6-3 and TRBJ1-2, with unresolved D. Trimming took 5 bases from V and 0 from J, leaving 4 bases between them. Germline V lookup: CDR1 MNHEY, CDR2 SVGEGT. The CDR3 length is 12 residues. Here the CDR3 reads CASSIANYGYTF. The CDR3 bases are TGTGCCAGCAGTATAGCTAACTATGGCTACACCTTC.

V and J are TRBV2 and TRBJ1-1; 7 bases are shared with TRBD1. Germline CDR1 SNHLY, CDR2 FYNNEI. Trimming took 7 bases from V and 11 from J; bases not matched to a gene: 10. CDR3 length: 12 residues. CDR3 residues: CASNLRGWRAFF. The CDR3 bases are TGTGCCAGCAACCTCAGGGGGTGGCGGGCTTTCTTT.

V usage is TRBV5-6 and J usage is TRBJ1-3; no clear D. The germline CDR1 and CDR2 sequences are SGHDT and YYEEEE. The length of the CDR3 is 16 residues. V lost 1 base to trimming and J lost 0 bases, with 11 bases between them. The DNA for the CDR3 is TGTGCCAGCAGCTTGCTGGCGGGAAGCTCTGGAAACACCATATATTTT. It is translated as CASSLLAGSSGNTIYF.

The chain is built from TRBV5-4 and TRBJ2-5, with 9 bases that match TRBD2. Germline V lookup: CDR1 SGHNT, CDR2 YYREEE (reference sequence). This CDR3 is 17 amino acids long. Unmatched junction bases numbered 10, after V lost 4 bases and J lost 0 bases. CDR3 region: CASSERMSGGYQETQYF. CDR3 DNA: TGTGCCAGCAGCGAACGAATGAGCGGGGGGTACCAAGAGACCCAGTACTTC. Looking up the rest from reference TRBV5-4 and TRBJ2-5 gives the full variable domain: ETGVTQSPTHLIKTRGQQVTLRCSSQSGHNTVSWYQQALGQGPQFIFQYYREEENGRGNFPPRFSGLQFPNYSSELNVNALELDDSALYLCASSERMSGGYQETQYFGPGTRLLVL.

The chain links TRBV6-4 to TRBJ2-2, with no clear D. The germline gives CDR1 MRHNA, CDR2 SNTAGT. The CDR3 length is 12 residues. Deletions cut 6 bases from V and 7 bases from J, with 9 bases between. DNA of the CDR3: TGTGCCAGCAGAAAAAACGGCGGGGAGCTGTTTTTT. It encodes CASRKNGGELFF.

The V and J genes are TRBV4-1 and TRBJ1-1, with 9 bases fitting TRBD1. The CDR3 covers 17 residues. The V and J ends lost 7 bases and 4 bases, in that order; junction bases with no gene match: 16. CDR1 is MGHRA and CDR2 is YSYEKL in the germline V gene. The CDR3 protein is CASTNRDREWKSTEAFF. For the CDR3, the DNA is TGCGCCAGCACGAACCGGGACAGGGAATGGAAGAGCACTGAAGCTTTCTTT.

The chain has TRBV2 and TRBJ2-7; 15 bases fit TRBD2. CDR1 SNHLY and CDR2 FYNNEI come from the germline V gene. The CDR3 runs to 22 residues. This CDR3 is CASSNNRDTGLAGGSKHYGQYV. Here the CDR3 DNA reads TGTGCCAGCAGTAATAATCGGGATACGGGACTAGCGGGGGGTTCAAAGCACTACGGGCAGTACGTC.

This rearrangement joins TRBV6-5 to TRBJ1-1, with D possibly being TRBD1 (5 bases). Germline V gives CDR1 MNHEY, CDR2 SVGAGI. V gave up 0 bases and J gave up 3 bases, with 14 bases separating them. The CDR3 is 16 residues long. The CDR3, as DNA: TGTGCCAGCAGTTACTCAGGGGATACAGTGGACACTGAAGCTTTCTTT. This encodes CASSYSGDTVDTEAFF.